The T cell receptor beta chain under discussion was sequenced for a study of CD8 T cells in ankylosing spondylitis. General study results and limits: For ankylosing spondylitis blood, a TCR beta motif of several highly homologous variants appeared characteristic.

A single record per CDR3 protein comes from TCRdb applying MiXCR to the 5' RACE reads. Counted here are a few hundred thousand distinct CDR3 sequences, roughly 8% occurring once; the ten biggest clones make up roughly 15%. There are many counts of this clonotype. Antigen specificity is unknown. The CDR3 spans 15 residues. Between the trimmed V and J ends, which lost 5 bases and 3 bases, there was a span of 20 bases. Germline-derived CDR1 and CDR2 are DFQATT and SNEGSKA (reference sequence). The TCR was taken from a male donor with ankylosing spondylitis. Source material: blood, either unsorted or a sorted T cell fraction (not recorded which). The J gene is TRBJ2-7, the V gene TRBV20-1; tentative D call: TRBD1 (6 bases). The chain's CDR3 is CSASTVRGRLYEQYF. For the CDR3, the DNA is TGCAGTGCTTCCACAGTCAGGGGCAGGCTCTACGAGCAGTACTTC.